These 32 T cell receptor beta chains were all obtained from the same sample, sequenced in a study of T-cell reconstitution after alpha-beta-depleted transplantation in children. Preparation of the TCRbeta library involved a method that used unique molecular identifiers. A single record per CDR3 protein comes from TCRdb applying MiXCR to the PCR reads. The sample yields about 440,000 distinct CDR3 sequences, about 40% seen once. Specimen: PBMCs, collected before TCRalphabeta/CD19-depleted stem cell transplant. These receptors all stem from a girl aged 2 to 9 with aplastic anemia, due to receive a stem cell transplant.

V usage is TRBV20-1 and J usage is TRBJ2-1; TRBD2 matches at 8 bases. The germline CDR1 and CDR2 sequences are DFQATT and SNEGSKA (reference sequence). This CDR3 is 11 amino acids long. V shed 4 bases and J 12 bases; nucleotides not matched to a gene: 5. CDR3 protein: CSATAGGWQFF. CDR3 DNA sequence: TGCAGTGCTACGGCGGGAGGATGGCAGTTCTTC.

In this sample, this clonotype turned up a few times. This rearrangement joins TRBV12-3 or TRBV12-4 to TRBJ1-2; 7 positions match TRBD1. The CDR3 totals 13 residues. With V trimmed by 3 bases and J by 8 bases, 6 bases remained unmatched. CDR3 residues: CASSFEGAQGYTF. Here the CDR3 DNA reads TGTGCCAGCAGTTTTGAGGGGGCGCAAGGCTACACCTTC.

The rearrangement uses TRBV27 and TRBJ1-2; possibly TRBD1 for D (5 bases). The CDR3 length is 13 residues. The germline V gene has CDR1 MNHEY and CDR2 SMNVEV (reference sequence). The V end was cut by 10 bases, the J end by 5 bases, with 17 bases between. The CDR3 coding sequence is TGTGCCACCGCTCAAAAAGGGGCGTATGGCTACACCTTC. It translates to CATAQKGAYGYTF.

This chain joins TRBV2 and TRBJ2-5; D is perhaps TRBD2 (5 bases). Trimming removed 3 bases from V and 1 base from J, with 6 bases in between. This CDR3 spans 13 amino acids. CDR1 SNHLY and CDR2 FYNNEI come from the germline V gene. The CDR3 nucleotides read TGTGCCAGCAGTGACGGACTCCAAGAGACCCAGTACTTC. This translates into CASSDGLQETQYF.

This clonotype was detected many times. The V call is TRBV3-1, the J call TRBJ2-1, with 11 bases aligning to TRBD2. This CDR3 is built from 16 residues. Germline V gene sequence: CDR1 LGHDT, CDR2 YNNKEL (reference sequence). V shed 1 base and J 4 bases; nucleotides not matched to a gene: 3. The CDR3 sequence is CASSQAGTSGYNEQFF. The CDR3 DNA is TGTGCCAGCAGCCAAGCCGGGACTAGCGGTTACAATGAGCAGTTCTTC.

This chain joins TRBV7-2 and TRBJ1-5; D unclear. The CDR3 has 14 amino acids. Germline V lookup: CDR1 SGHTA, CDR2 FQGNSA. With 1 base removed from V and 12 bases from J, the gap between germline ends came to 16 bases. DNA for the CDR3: TGTGCCAGCAGCTTAGGGAGCCTCCGTGAGCACCAGCATTTT. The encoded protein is CASSLGSLREHQHF.

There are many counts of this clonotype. The CDR3 protein is CASSLRVSAGARGTGELFF. The CDR3, as DNA: TGTGCCAGCAGTTTACGCGTGTCAGCCGGGGCCCGCGGCACCGGGGAGCTGTTTTTT. The genes are TRBV12-3 or TRBV12-4 and TRBJ2-2; the D call may be TRBD1 or TRBD2 (5 bases each). Trimming cost V 2 bases and J 4 bases, with 23 bases left between them. The CDR3 contains 19 residues.

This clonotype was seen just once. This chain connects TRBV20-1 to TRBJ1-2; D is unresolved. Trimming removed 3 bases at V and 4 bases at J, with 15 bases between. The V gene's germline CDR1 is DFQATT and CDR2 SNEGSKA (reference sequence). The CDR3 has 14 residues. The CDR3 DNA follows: TGCAGTGCTAGCCCGGTGGAGGACTTCTATGGCTACACCTTC. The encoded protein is CSASPVEDFYGYTF.

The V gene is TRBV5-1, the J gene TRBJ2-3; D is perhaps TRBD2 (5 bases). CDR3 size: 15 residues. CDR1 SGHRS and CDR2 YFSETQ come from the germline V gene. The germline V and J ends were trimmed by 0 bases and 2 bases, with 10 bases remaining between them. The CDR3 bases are TGCGCCAGCAGCTTGGGCGGGTATGACACAGATACGCAGTATTTT. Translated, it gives CASSLGGYDTDTQYF.

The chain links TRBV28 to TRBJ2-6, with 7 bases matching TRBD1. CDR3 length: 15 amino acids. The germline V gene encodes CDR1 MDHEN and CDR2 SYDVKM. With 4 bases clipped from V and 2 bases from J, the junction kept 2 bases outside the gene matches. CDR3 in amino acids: CASSYTGAGANVLTF. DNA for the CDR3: TGTGCCAGCAGTTACACAGGGGCTGGGGCCAACGTCCTGACTTTC.

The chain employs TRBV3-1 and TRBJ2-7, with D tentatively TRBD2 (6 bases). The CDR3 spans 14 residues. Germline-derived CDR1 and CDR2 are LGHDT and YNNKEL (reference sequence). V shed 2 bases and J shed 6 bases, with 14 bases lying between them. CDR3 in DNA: TGTGCCAGCAGCCAATCCCCGGGAGTGACCGAGCAGTACTTC. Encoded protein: CASSQSPGVTEQYF.

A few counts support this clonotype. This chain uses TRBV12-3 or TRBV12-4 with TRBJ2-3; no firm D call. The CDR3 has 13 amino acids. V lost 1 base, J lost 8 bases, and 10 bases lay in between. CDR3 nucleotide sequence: TGTGCCAGCAGTTTAGGCAGGCCCATTACGCAGTATTTT. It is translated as CASSLGRPITQYF.

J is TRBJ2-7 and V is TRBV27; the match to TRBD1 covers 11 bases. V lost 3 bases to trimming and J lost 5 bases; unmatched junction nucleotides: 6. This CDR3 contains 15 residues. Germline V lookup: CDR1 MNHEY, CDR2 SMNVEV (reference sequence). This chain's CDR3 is CASSFRTGGTDEQYF. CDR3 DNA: TGTGCCAGCAGTTTCCGGACAGGGGGCACGGACGAGCAGTACTTC.

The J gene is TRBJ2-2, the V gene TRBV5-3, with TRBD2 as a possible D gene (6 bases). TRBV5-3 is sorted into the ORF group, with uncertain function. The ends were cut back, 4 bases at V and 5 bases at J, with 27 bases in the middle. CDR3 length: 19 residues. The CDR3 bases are TGTGCCAGAAGCCCGGGACTCTTGAAGGACTATAACAGGACCGGGGAGCTGTTTTTT. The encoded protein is CARSPGLLKDYNRTGELFF.

CDR3 protein: CANSGTGGSYEQYF. For the CDR3, the DNA is TGTGCCAACTCCGGGACAGGGGGCTCTTACGAGCAGTACTTC. The chain has TRBV10-3 and TRBJ2-7; TRBD1 aligns across 12 bases. Germline values: CDR1 ENHRY, CDR2 SYGVKD. Trimming at V came to 10 bases and at J to 4 bases, leaving 8 bases not matched to a gene. The CDR3 loop spans 14 amino acids.

For the CDR3, the DNA is TGTGCCAGCACCAGGGACAGGGATAGCAATCAGCCCCAGCATTTT. This translates into CASTRDRDSNQPQHF. The chain couples TRBV12-3 or TRBV12-4 to TRBJ1-5; 9 bases match TRBD1. V shed 7 bases, J shed 0 bases, and the junction held 4 bases outside the gene matches. The CDR3 is 15 residues long.

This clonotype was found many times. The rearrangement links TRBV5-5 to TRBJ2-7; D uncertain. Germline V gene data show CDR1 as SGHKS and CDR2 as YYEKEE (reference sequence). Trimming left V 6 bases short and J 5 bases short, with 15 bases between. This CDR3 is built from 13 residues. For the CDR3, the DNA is TGTGCCAGCAACCCCGGTCATGTCGACGAGCAGTACTTC. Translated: CASNPGHVDEQYF.

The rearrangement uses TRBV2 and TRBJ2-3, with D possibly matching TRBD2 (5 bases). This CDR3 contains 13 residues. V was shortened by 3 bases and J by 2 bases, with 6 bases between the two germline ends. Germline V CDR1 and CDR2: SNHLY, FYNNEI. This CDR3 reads CASSDGVTDTQYF. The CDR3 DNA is TGTGCCAGCAGTGACGGGGTCACAGATACGCAGTATTTT.

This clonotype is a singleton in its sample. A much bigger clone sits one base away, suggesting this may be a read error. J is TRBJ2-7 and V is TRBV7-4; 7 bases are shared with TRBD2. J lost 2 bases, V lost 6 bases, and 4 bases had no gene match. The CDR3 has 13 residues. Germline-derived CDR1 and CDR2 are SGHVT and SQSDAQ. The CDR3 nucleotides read TGTGCCAGCAGTTGCGGGAGTCCCTACGAGCAGTACTTC. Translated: CASSCGSPYEQYF.

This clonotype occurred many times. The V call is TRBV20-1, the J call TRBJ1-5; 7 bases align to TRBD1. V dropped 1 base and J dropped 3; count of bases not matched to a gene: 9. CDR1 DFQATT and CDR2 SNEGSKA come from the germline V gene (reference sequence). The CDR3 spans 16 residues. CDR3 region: CSARGLGDRDNQPQHF. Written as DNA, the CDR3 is TGCAGTGCTAGAGGTTTAGGAGACAGGGACAATCAGCCCCAGCATTTT.

The CDR3 nucleotides are TGTGCCAGCAGTTCGAGCCTGGAGACCCAGTACTTC. It translates to CASSSSLETQYF. V usage is TRBV28 and J usage is TRBJ2-5, with D hard to call. Germline V gives CDR1 MDHEN, CDR2 SYDVKM. The CDR3 sequence is 12 residues long. Trimming took 4 bases from V and 5 from J, leaving 8 bases between them.

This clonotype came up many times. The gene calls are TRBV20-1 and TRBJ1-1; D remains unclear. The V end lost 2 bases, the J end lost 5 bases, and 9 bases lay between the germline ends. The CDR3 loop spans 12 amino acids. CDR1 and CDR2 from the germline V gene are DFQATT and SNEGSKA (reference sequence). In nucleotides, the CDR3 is TGCAGTGCTAGATATTACGAGACTGAAGCTTTCTTT. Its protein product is CSARYYETEAFF.

Written as DNA, the CDR3 is TGCAGTGCTGCGGCAGGGGGTATGAACACTGAAGCTTTCTTT. Protein product: CSAAAGGMNTEAFF. The chain employs TRBV20-1 and TRBJ1-1, with 7 bases that match TRBD1. After removal of 5 bases from V and 0 bases from J, the junction contained 6 bases not matched to a gene. The CDR3 runs to 14 residues. Looked up from germline, CDR1 is DFQATT and CDR2 is SNEGSKA (reference sequence).

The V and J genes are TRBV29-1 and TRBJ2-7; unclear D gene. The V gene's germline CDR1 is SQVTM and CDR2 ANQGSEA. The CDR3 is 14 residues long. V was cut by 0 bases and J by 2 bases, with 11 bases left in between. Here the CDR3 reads CSVEDRAGAYEQYF. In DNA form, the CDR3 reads TGCAGCGTTGAAGATCGGGCAGGAGCCTACGAGCAGTACTTC.

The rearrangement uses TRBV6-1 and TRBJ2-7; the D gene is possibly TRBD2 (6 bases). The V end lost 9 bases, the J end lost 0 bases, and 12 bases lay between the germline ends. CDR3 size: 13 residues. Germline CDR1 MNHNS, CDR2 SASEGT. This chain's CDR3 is CASRDGSSYEQYF. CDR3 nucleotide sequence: TGTGCCAGTAGGGACGGGAGCTCCTACGAGCAGTACTTC.

The CDR3 protein is CSAQINSGAVRGYTF. Written as DNA, the CDR3 is TGCAGTGCTCAAATCAATTCCGGGGCCGTGCGGGGCTACACCTTC. This chain connects TRBV20-1 to TRBJ1-2; a weak D match, TRBD1 (5 bases). The CDR3 totals 15 residues. Trimming took 5 bases from V and 8 from J, leaving 24 bases between them. Germline V CDR1 and CDR2: DFQATT, SNEGSKA (reference sequence).

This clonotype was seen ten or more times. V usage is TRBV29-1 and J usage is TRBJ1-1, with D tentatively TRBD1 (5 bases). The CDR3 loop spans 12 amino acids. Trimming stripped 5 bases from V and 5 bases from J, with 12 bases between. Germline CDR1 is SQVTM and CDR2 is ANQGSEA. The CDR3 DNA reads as TGCAGCGTTATCCCCCAGGGAACTGAAGCTTTCTTT. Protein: CSVIPQGTEAFF.

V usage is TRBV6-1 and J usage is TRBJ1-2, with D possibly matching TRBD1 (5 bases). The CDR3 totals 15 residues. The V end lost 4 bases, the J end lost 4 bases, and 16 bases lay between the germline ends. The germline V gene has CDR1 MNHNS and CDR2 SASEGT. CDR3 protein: CASSVRGRPLYGYTF. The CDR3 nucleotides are TGTGCCAGCAGTGTCCGGGGCCGCCCTCTCTATGGCTACACCTTC.

CDR3 region: CASSFRGRRYEQYF. The CDR3 DNA reads TGTGCCAGCAGCTTTCGAGGACGGCGCTACGAGCAGTACTTC. The chain has TRBV28 and TRBJ2-7; unclear D gene. Germline assignment: CDR1 MDHEN and CDR2 SYDVKM. This CDR3 has 14 residues. V was trimmed by 6 bases and J by 3 bases, leaving 15 bases between them.

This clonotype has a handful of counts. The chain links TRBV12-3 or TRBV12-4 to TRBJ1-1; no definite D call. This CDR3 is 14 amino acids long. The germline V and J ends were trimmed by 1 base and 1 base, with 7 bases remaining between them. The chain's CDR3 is CASSLDIWNTEAFF. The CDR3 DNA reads TGTGCCAGCAGTTTAGACATCTGGAACACTGAAGCTTTCTTT.

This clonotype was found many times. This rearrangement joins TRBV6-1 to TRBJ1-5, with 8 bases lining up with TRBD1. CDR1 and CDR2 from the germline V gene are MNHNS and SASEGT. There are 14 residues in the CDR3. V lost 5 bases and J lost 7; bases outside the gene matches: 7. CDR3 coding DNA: TGTGCCAGCAGTCTCATAGGACAGGGCCAGCCCCAGCATTTT. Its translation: CASSLIGQGQPQHF.

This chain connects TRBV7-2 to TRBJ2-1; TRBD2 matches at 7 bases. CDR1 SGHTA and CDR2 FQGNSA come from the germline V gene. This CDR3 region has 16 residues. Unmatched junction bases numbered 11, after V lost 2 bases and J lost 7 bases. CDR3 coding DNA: TGTGCCAGCAGCTTATACGGGGCGGGAGAAGGTAATGAGCAGTTCTTC. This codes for CASSLYGAGEGNEQFF.